These 9 T cell receptor beta chains were sequenced from one sample in a study of CD8 T cells in Susac syndrome. Random hexamers primed reverse transcription of about 0.5 to 1 ug RNA. MiXCR, applied by TCRdb to the immunoSEQ multiplex PCR reads, yields one record per CDR3 protein. The sample includes 80,000 or so distinct CDR3 sequences, roughly 96% seen only once; the top ten take roughly 0.4%. The sample comprised CD8+ T cells from PBMCs. The source is a human donor with Susac syndrome.

The CDR3 nucleotides read TGTGCCAGCACCAGGACAGGGCGGAATGGCTACACCTTC. Translating it yields CASTRTGRNGYTF. This chain uses TRBV12-3 or TRBV12-4 with TRBJ1-2; TRBD1 matches 8 bases. CDR3 size: 13 residues. Trimming cost V 7 bases and J 6 bases; bases outside gene matches: 7.

A single count supports this clonotype. This chain uses TRBV9 with TRBJ2-7; D is unresolved. This CDR3 is built from 13 residues. Germline V gene data show CDR1 as SGDLS and CDR2 as YYNGEE. V lost 1 base and J lost 6, with 11 bases in between. As DNA, the CDR3 is TGTGCCAGCAGCGTAAGCCCTGAAAGCGAGCAGTACGTC. It translates to CASSVSPESEQYV.

The rearrangement links TRBV20-1 to TRBJ2-5, with 12 nucleotides matching TRBD2. Looked up from germline, CDR1 is DFQATT and CDR2 is SNEGSKA (reference sequence). Losses at the gene ends were 2 bases for V and 5 bases for J; bases not matched to a gene: 12. The CDR3 sequence is 17 residues long. The CDR3 sequence is CSARNKLAGGPEETQYF. In DNA, the CDR3 is TGCAGTGCTAGAAATAAGCTAGCGGGAGGGCCTGAGGAGACCCAGTACTTC.

CDR3 protein: CSARDWGNEQFF. CDR3 coding DNA: TGCAGTGCTAGGGACTGGGGCAATGAGCAGTTCTTC. The chain combines TRBV20-1 with TRBJ2-1, with D possibly matching TRBD2 (5 bases). The CDR3 consists of 12 residues. Per germline, CDR1 DFQATT and CDR2 SNEGSKA (reference sequence). V dropped 3 bases and J dropped 6 bases, with 9 bases sitting between them.

The count of this clonotype is one. This chain links TRBV9 with TRBJ2-5; perhaps TRBD1 as D (6 bases). The CDR3 contains 16 residues. CDR1 and CDR2 (germline): SGDLS, YYNGEE. V was cut by 3 bases and J by 4 bases, with 19 bases left in between. The CDR3 loop is CASSASLDTGIETQYF. CDR3 DNA sequence: TGTGCCAGCAGCGCATCACTTGATACAGGGATAGAGACCCAGTACTTC.

J is TRBJ2-7 and V is TRBV20-1; the D gene is possibly TRBD2 (6 bases). CDR1 DFQATT and CDR2 SNEGSKA come from the germline V gene (reference sequence). V was cut by 6 bases and J by 6 bases, with 15 bases left in between. The CDR3 runs 12 residues. CDR3 bases: TGCAGTGCACCCCGAGGAGGGCGCGAGCAGTACGTC. Its translation is CSAPRGGREQYV.

The chain recombines TRBV9 with TRBJ2-7; no clear D gene. V lost 1 base and J lost 0, with 23 bases in between. CDR1 and CDR2 (germline): SGDLS, YYNGEE. The CDR3 is 19 residues long. The CDR3 DNA reads as TGTGCCAGCAGCGTAATTAGCCCCTTGGTGAAGGCTGCCTCCTACGAGCAGTACGTC. This sequence encodes CASSVISPLVKAASYEQYV.

This sequence joins TRBV29-1 and TRBJ2-1, with D perhaps TRBD2 (6 bases). V was shortened by 7 bases and J by 6 bases, with 22 bases between the two germline ends. Germline V gene sequence: CDR1 SQVTM, CDR2 ANQGSEA. CDR3 size: 15 residues. This CDR3 is CSASNTGGGINEQFF. CDR3 DNA: TGCAGCGCCTCGAATACTGGGGGAGGTATCAATGAGCAGTTCTTC.

This chain uses TRBV25-1 with TRBJ1-1; D is possibly TRBD1 (6 bases). V lost 4 bases to trimming and J lost 5 bases, with 14 bases between them. Per germline, CDR1 MGHDK and CDR2 SYGVNS. This CDR3 contains 14 residues. The CDR3 coding sequence is TGTGCCAGCAGTGCCGAGGGGGTTAGGACTGAAGCTTTCTTT. Protein sequence: CASSAEGVRTEAFF. Looking up the rest from reference TRBV25-1 and TRBJ1-1 gives the full variable domain: EADIYQTPRYLVIGTGKKITLECSQTMGHDKMYWYQQDPGMELHLIHYSYGVNSTEKGDLSSESTVSRIRTEHFPLTLESARPSHTSQYLCASSAEGVRTEAFFGQGTRLTVV.